Each of the 6 T cell receptor beta chains below was sequenced from the same sample in a study of T cell responses to AZD1222 COVID-19 vaccine. Measured with immunoSEQ multiplex PCR; TCRdb has only the in-frame clones, and not every one. Among 65,000 to 95,000 clones listed, 92% were seen once. The material sequenced was peripheral blood, taken on day 0 of MenACWY control vaccination. The receptors derive from an adult in good health.

The chain links TRBV28 to TRBJ2-7; 9 bases are a match to TRBD1. Trimming at V came to 6 bases and at J to 3 bases, leaving 6 bases not matched to a gene. The CDR3 runs 14 residues. Germline values: CDR1 MDHEN, CDR2 SYDVKM. The CDR3 loop is CASRTTGGYYEQYF. Here the CDR3 DNA reads TGTGCCAGCAGAACAACAGGGGGCTACTACGAGCAGTACTTC. Combining the CDR3 with reference TRBV28 and TRBJ2-7 gives the whole variable domain DVKVTQSSRYLVKRTGEKVFLECVQDMDHENMFWYRQDPGLGLRLIYFSYDVKMKEKGDIPEGYSVSREKKERFSLILESASTNQTSMYLCASRTTGGYYEQYFGPGTRLTVT.

Many counts were recorded for this clone. The chain is built from TRBV2 and TRBJ2-4, with TRBD1 matching over 11 bases. The CDR3 loop spans 12 amino acids. Germline CDR1 reads SNHLY; CDR2 reads FYNNEI. V shed 6 bases and J 16 bases; nucleotides not matched to a gene: 8. The CDR3 nucleotides are TGTGCCAGCAGAACGGGACAGGGGGTATTTTACTTC. Amino acid sequence: CASRTGQGVFYF.

The rearrangement uses TRBV3-1 (or the pseudogene TRBV3-2) and TRBJ1-1; D not certain. Germline CDR1 is LGHDT and CDR2 is YNNKEL (reference sequence). The germline V and J ends were trimmed by 1 base and 1 base, with 1 base remaining between them. This CDR3 comprises 12 residues. CDR3 sequence (DNA): TGTGCCAGCAGCCAAGCGAACACTGAAGCTTTCTTT. It is translated as CASSQANTEAFF.

The gene calls are TRBV2 and TRBJ2-5; D is perhaps TRBD2 (7 bases). Germline CDR1 reads SNHLY; CDR2 reads FYNNEI. CDR3 size: 15 residues. V lost 4 bases and J lost 5, with 17 bases in between. The chain's CDR3 is CASSVWGARGETQYF. Here the CDR3 DNA reads TGTGCCAGCAGTGTCTGGGGGGCGCGGGGGGAGACCCAGTACTTC.

The rearrangement links TRBV11-2 to TRBJ1-1; no clear D gene. Trimming shortened V by 0 bases and J by 0 bases, and 11 bases separated the two germline ends. The germline gives CDR1 SGHAT, CDR2 FQNNGV. CDR3 size: 16 residues. The CDR3 sequence is CASSLDSEGLNTEAFF. The CDR3 DNA follows: TGTGCCAGCAGCTTAGATAGTGAGGGATTGAACACTGAAGCTTTCTTT.

The genes are TRBV6-6 and TRBJ2-3, with TRBD2 matching 7 bases. This CDR3 spans 15 amino acids. J was trimmed by 8 bases and V by 2 bases; bases with no gene match: 10. Germline CDR1 reads MNHNY; CDR2 reads SVGAGI (reference sequence). The CDR3 nucleotides read TGTGCCAGCAGTTACCCATTTCGGGAGGCGGGTACGCAGTATTTT. It codes for CASSYPFREAGTQYF.